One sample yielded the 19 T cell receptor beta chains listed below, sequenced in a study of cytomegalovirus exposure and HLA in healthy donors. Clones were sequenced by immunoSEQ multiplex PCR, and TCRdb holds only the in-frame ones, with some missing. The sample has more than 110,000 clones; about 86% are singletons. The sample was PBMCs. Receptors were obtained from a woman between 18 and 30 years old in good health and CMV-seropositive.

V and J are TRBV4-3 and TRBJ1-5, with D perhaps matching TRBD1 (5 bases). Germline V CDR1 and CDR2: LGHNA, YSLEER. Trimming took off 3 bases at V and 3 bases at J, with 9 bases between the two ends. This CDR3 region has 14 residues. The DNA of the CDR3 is TGCGCCAGCAGCCAGACAGAAAACAATCAGCCCCAGCATTTT. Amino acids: CASSQTENNQPQHF.

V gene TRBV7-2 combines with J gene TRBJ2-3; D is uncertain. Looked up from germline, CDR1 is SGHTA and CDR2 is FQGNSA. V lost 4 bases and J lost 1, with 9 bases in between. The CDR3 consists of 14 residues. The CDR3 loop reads CASSSRFGTDTQYF. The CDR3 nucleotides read TGTGCCAGCAGCTCCCGGTTCGGCACAGATACGCAGTATTTT.

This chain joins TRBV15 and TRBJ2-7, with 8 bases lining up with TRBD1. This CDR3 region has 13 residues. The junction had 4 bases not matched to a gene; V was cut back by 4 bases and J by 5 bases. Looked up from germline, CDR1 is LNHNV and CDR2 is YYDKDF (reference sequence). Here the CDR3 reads CATSTWTGNEQYF. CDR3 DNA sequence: TGTGCCACCAGCACCTGGACAGGGAACGAGCAGTACTTC.

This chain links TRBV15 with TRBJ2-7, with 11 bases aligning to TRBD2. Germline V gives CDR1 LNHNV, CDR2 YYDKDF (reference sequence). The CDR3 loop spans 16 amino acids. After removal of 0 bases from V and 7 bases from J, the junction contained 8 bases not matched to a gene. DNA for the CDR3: TGTGCCACCAGCAGAGATATGCTAGCGGGAGGATCGGAGCAGTACTTC. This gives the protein CATSRDMLAGGSEQYF.

CDR3 sequence: CAWSPTGINYGYTF. For the CDR3, the DNA is TGTGCCTGGAGTCCGACAGGGATTAACTATGGCTACACCTTC. The chain employs TRBV30 and TRBJ1-2; 7 positions match TRBD1. The V segment lost 2 bases and the J segment 1 base; nucleotides outside the gene matches: 4. Germline V CDR1 and CDR2: GTSNPN, SVGIG (reference sequence). The CDR3 totals 14 residues.

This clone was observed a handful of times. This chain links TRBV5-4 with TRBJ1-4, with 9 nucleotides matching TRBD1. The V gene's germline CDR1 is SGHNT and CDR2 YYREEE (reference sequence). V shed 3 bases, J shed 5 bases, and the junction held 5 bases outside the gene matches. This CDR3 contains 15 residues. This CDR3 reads CASSWGQGGNEKLFF. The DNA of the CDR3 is TGTGCCAGCAGCTGGGGACAGGGCGGCAATGAAAAACTGTTTTTT.

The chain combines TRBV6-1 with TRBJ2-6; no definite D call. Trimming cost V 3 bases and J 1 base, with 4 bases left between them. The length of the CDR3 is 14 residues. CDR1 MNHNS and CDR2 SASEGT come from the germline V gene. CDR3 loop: CASSDLSGANVLTF. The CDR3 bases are TGTGCCAGCAGTGATCTTTCTGGGGCCAACGTCCTGACTTTC.

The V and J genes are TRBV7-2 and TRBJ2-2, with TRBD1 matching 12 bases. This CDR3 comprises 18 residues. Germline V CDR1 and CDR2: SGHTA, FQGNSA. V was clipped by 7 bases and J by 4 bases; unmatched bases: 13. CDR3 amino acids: CASKGAGTGGLSTGELFF. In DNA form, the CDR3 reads TGTGCCAGCAAAGGAGCCGGGACAGGGGGCTTGAGCACCGGGGAGCTGTTTTTT.

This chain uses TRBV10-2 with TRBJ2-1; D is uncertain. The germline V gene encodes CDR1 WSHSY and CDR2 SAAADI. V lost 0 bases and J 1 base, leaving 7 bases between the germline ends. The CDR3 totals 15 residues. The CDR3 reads CASSESRFSYNEQFF. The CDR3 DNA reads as TGCGCCAGCAGTGAGTCGCGTTTTTCCTACAATGAGCAGTTCTTC.

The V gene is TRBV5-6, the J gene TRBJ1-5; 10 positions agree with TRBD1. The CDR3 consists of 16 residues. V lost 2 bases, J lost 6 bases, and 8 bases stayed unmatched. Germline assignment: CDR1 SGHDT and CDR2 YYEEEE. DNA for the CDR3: TGTGCCAGCAGCTTAAGCGACAGGGGGCGATTTCAGCCCCAGCATTTT. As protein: CASSLSDRGRFQPQHF.

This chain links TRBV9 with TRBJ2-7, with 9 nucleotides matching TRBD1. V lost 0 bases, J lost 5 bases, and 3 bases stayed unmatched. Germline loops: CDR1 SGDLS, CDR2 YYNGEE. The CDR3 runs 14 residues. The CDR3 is CASSVGTGAHEQYF. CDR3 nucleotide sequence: TGTGCCAGCAGCGTAGGGACAGGGGCCCACGAGCAGTACTTC. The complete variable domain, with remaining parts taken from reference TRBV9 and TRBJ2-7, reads DSGVTQTPKHLITATGQRVTLRCSPRSGDLSVYWYQQSLDQGLQFLIQYYNGEERAKGNILERFSAQQFPDLHSELNLSSLELGDSALYFCASSVGTGAHEQYFGPGTRLTVT.

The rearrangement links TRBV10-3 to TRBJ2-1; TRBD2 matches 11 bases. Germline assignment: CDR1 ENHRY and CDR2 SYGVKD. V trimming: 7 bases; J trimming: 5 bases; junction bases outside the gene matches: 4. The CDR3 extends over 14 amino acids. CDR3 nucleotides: TGTGCCATCAACCTAGCGGGGGGTAACAATGAGCAGTTCTTC. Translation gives CAINLAGGNNEQFF.

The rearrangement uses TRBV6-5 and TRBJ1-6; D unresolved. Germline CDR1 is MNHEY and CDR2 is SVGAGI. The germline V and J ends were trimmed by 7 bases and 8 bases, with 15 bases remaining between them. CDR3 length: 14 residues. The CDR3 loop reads CASTERAHDSPLHF. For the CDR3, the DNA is TGTGCCAGCACCGAGCGCGCACATGATTCACCCCTCCACTTT.

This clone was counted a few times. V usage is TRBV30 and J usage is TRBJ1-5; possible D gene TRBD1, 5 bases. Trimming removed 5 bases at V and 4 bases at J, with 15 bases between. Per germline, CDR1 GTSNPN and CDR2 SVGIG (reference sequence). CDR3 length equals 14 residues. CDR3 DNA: TGTGCCTGGGGAGGCCGGGGGTTGAATCAGCCCCAGCATTTT. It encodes CAWGGRGLNQPQHF.

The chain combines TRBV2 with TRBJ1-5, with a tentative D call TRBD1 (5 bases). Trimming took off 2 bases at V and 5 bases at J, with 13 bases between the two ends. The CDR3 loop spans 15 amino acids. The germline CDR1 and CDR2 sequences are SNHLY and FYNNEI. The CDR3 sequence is CASSEMGQGYQPQHF. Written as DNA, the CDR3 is TGTGCCAGCAGTGAAATGGGCCAGGGCTATCAGCCCCAGCATTTT.

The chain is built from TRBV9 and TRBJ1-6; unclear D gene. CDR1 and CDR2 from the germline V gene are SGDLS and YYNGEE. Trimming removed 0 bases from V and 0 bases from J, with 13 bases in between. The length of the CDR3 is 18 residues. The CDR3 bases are TGTGCCAGCAGCGTAGAGGCAGGTAAAAGCTCCTATAATTCACCCCTCCACTTT. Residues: CASSVEAGKSSYNSPLHF.

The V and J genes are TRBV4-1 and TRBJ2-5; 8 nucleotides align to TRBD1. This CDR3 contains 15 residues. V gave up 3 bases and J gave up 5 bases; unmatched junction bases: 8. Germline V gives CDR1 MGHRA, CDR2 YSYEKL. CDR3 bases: TGCGCCAGCAGCCATAGACAGGGGCCAGGGGAGACCCAGTACTTC. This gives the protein CASSHRQGPGETQYF.

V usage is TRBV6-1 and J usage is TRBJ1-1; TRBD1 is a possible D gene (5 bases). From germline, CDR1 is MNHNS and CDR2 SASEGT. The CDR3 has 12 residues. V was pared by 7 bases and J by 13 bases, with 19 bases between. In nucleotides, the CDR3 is TGTGCCAGCACCTTTGGGGGGGGAGTCGGTTTCTTT. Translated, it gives CASTFGGGVGFF.

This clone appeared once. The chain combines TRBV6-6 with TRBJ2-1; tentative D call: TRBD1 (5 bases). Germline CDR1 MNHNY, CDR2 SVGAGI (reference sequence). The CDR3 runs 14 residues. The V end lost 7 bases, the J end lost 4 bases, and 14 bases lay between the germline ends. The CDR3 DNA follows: TGTGCCAGCAACCTACAGGCCGGGTACAATGAGCAGTTCTTC. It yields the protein CASNLQAGYNEQFF.